These 16 T cell receptor beta chains originate from one sample sequenced in a study of CD8 T cells in Susac syndrome (dated by TCRdb to about 2019). The library was obtained by the immunoSEQ multiplex PCR assay. RNA was extracted with the RNeasy kit and about 0.5 to 1 ug was reverse transcribed using random hexamers. TCRdb took the public reads, trimmed them with fastp at Q25, ran MiXCR for clone calling and kept in-frame beta chains. Each record represents a unique CDR3 protein, reported with the most common genes and DNA among its rows. The sample records tens of thousands of distinct CDR3 sequences, roughly 94% of which are singletons. Roughly 0.24% of the sample comes from the top ten. The sequenced sample consisted of CD8+ T cells from PBMCs. The receptors originated from a human donor in good health.

The rearrangement uses TRBV3-1 and TRBJ2-5; possible D gene TRBD2, 6 bases. Germline CDR1 LGHDT, CDR2 YNNKEL (reference sequence). The ends were cut back, 0 bases at V and 2 bases at J, with 13 bases in the middle. The CDR3 is made up of 16 amino acids. The CDR3 region has the DNA TGTGCCAGCAGCCAAGATAGCGGAGAGCCTCAAGAGACCCAGTACTTC. It yields the protein CASSQDSGEPQETQYF.

This clonotype was counted a single time. The V call is TRBV29-1, the J call TRBJ2-1; D is perhaps TRBD2 (5 bases). CDR1 and CDR2 (germline): SQVTM, ANQGSEA. The CDR3 has 13 residues. V gave up 4 bases and J gave up 0 bases, with 7 bases separating them. In DNA, the CDR3 is TGCAGCGTTGGAGGGATCTCCTACAATGAGCAGTTCTTC. Encoded protein: CSVGGISYNEQFF.

This chain links TRBV7-8 with TRBJ2-3; TRBD1 aligns across 7 bases. The germline gives CDR1 SGHVS, CDR2 FQNEAQ. The V gene end was trimmed by 5 bases and the J gene end by 4 bases; junction bases not matched to a gene: 3. This CDR3 region has 13 residues. The chain's CDR3 is CASSITGADTQYF. CDR3 coding DNA: TGTGCCAGCAGCATCACAGGGGCAGATACGCAGTATTTT.

The CDR3 sequence: CSAVRRVDEKLFF. The DNA for the CDR3 is TGCAGTGCTGTCCGCCGGGTGGATGAAAAACTGTTTTTT. J is TRBJ1-4 and V is TRBV20-1; D gene uncertain. The length of the CDR3 is 13 residues. With 5 bases removed from V and 6 bases from J, the gap between germline ends came to 13 bases. In germline, CDR1 is DFQATT, CDR2 SNEGSKA (reference sequence).

The CDR3, as DNA: TGTGCCAGCAGTGAAGGGACAGGGAACACCGGGGAGCTGTTTTTT. As protein: CASSEGTGNTGELFF. The rearrangement joins TRBV6-4 to TRBJ2-2; 8 bases agree with TRBD1. V lost 3 bases and J lost 1; bases outside the gene matches: 1. The CDR3 is 15 residues long. From germline, CDR1 is MRHNA and CDR2 SNTAGT.

J is TRBJ1-1 and V is TRBV6-6; D gene unclear. Germline assignment: CDR1 MNHNY and CDR2 SVGAGI (reference sequence). The V end was cut by 5 bases, the J end by 1 base, with 5 bases between. This CDR3 has 12 amino acids. The CDR3 is CASSDQNTEAFF. The CDR3, as DNA: TGTGCCAGCAGTGATCAGAACACTGAAGCTTTCTTT.

The rearrangement joins TRBV13 to TRBJ1-2; maybe TRBD1 (5 bases). The CDR3 length is 14 residues. Germline V gives CDR1 PRHDT, CDR2 FYEKMQ (reference sequence). Trimming left V 5 bases short and J 5 bases short, with 15 bases between. CDR3: CASSPTGLLYGYTF. CDR3 DNA sequence: TGTGCCAGCAGCCCCACGGGACTCCTTTATGGCTACACCTTC.

This rearrangement joins TRBV20-1 to TRBJ1-5; the D gene is possibly TRBD1 (5 bases). The CDR3 covers 12 residues. V shed 5 bases and J shed 4 bases, with 9 bases lying between them. Germline V gene sequence: CDR1 DFQATT, CDR2 SNEGSKA (reference sequence). The CDR3 here is CSALDNNQPQHF. CDR3 nucleotides: TGCAGTGCTCTGGACAATAATCAGCCCCAGCATTTT.

The table lists this clonotype with a count of one. This chain connects TRBV6-5 to TRBJ1-5; D not certain. CDR3 size: 16 residues. Germline CDR1 MNHEY, CDR2 SVGAGI. Trimming shortened V by 4 bases and J by 6 bases, and 19 bases separated the two germline ends. The CDR3 region is CASSSAAASPSQPQHF. In nucleotides, the CDR3 is TGTGCCAGCAGTTCGGCGGCTGCCTCCCCTAGTCAGCCCCAGCATTTT.

The rearrangement links TRBV9 to TRBJ1-2; unclear D gene. The CDR3 extends over 14 amino acids. V dropped 0 bases and J dropped 6 bases, with 12 bases sitting between them. CDR1 is SGDLS, CDR2 YYNGEE, per germline. In DNA form, the CDR3 reads TGTGCCAGCAGCGTAGCTCCGAGGACCCATGGCTACACCTTC. It codes for CASSVAPRTHGYTF.

This chain uses TRBV5-6 with TRBJ1-5; D is unclear. The CDR3 runs to 14 residues. The germline CDR1 and CDR2 sequences are SGHDT and YYEEEE. The V gene lost 3 bases and the J gene lost 3 bases, with 10 bases spanning the gap. CDR3 amino acids: CASSSSLNNQPQHF. The CDR3 nucleotides read TGTGCCAGCAGCTCGTCCCTCAACAATCAGCCCCAGCATTTT.

This chain uses TRBV4-1 with TRBJ2-1, with unresolved D. V lost 1 base and J lost 2, with 12 bases in between. This CDR3 is built from 16 residues. The V gene's germline CDR1 is MGHRA and CDR2 YSYEKL. The CDR3: CASSQGPGLTYNEQFF. CDR3 nucleotides: TGCGCCAGCAGCCAAGGGCCAGGTCTAACCTACAATGAGCAGTTCTTC.

The chain carries TRBV20-1 and TRBJ2-5, with 7 positions matching TRBD2. This CDR3 is 17 amino acids long. Germline-derived CDR1 and CDR2 are DFQATT and SNEGSKA (reference sequence). CDR3 sequence reads: CSPKGAVKGDYRETQYF. The CDR3 bases are TGCAGCCCTAAGGGCGCCGTTAAAGGGGACTATCGAGAGACCCAGTACTTC.

The chain is built from TRBV20-1 and TRBJ2-7; no reliable D call. V lost 3 bases, J lost 5 bases, and 14 bases lay in between. CDR1 and CDR2 (germline): DFQATT, SNEGSKA (reference sequence). The CDR3 has 13 amino acids. Here the CDR3 reads CSARDASTDEQYF. The CDR3 DNA reads TGCAGTGCTAGGGACGCGTCAACCGACGAGCAGTACTTC.

The chain joins TRBV11-3 to TRBJ2-1, with 9 positions matching TRBD2. Trimming cost V 5 bases and J 7 bases; bases outside gene matches: 6. From germline, CDR1 is SGHNT and CDR2 YENEEA. This CDR3 is built from 14 residues. The CDR3 region is CASSAGGNRNEQFF. The CDR3 bases are TGTGCCAGCAGCGCGGGGGGGAACCGTAATGAGCAGTTCTTC.

The CDR3 DNA sequence: TGTGCCAGCAGTTACACGAACATGAAGAACTATGGCTACACCTTC. Residues: CASSYTNMKNYGYTF. The V call is TRBV6-2 or TRBV6-3, the J call TRBJ1-2; D remains ambiguous. The CDR3 loop spans 15 amino acids. The germline V gene has CDR1 MNHEY and CDR2 SVGEGT. V was trimmed by 2 bases and J by 2 bases, leaving 12 bases between them.